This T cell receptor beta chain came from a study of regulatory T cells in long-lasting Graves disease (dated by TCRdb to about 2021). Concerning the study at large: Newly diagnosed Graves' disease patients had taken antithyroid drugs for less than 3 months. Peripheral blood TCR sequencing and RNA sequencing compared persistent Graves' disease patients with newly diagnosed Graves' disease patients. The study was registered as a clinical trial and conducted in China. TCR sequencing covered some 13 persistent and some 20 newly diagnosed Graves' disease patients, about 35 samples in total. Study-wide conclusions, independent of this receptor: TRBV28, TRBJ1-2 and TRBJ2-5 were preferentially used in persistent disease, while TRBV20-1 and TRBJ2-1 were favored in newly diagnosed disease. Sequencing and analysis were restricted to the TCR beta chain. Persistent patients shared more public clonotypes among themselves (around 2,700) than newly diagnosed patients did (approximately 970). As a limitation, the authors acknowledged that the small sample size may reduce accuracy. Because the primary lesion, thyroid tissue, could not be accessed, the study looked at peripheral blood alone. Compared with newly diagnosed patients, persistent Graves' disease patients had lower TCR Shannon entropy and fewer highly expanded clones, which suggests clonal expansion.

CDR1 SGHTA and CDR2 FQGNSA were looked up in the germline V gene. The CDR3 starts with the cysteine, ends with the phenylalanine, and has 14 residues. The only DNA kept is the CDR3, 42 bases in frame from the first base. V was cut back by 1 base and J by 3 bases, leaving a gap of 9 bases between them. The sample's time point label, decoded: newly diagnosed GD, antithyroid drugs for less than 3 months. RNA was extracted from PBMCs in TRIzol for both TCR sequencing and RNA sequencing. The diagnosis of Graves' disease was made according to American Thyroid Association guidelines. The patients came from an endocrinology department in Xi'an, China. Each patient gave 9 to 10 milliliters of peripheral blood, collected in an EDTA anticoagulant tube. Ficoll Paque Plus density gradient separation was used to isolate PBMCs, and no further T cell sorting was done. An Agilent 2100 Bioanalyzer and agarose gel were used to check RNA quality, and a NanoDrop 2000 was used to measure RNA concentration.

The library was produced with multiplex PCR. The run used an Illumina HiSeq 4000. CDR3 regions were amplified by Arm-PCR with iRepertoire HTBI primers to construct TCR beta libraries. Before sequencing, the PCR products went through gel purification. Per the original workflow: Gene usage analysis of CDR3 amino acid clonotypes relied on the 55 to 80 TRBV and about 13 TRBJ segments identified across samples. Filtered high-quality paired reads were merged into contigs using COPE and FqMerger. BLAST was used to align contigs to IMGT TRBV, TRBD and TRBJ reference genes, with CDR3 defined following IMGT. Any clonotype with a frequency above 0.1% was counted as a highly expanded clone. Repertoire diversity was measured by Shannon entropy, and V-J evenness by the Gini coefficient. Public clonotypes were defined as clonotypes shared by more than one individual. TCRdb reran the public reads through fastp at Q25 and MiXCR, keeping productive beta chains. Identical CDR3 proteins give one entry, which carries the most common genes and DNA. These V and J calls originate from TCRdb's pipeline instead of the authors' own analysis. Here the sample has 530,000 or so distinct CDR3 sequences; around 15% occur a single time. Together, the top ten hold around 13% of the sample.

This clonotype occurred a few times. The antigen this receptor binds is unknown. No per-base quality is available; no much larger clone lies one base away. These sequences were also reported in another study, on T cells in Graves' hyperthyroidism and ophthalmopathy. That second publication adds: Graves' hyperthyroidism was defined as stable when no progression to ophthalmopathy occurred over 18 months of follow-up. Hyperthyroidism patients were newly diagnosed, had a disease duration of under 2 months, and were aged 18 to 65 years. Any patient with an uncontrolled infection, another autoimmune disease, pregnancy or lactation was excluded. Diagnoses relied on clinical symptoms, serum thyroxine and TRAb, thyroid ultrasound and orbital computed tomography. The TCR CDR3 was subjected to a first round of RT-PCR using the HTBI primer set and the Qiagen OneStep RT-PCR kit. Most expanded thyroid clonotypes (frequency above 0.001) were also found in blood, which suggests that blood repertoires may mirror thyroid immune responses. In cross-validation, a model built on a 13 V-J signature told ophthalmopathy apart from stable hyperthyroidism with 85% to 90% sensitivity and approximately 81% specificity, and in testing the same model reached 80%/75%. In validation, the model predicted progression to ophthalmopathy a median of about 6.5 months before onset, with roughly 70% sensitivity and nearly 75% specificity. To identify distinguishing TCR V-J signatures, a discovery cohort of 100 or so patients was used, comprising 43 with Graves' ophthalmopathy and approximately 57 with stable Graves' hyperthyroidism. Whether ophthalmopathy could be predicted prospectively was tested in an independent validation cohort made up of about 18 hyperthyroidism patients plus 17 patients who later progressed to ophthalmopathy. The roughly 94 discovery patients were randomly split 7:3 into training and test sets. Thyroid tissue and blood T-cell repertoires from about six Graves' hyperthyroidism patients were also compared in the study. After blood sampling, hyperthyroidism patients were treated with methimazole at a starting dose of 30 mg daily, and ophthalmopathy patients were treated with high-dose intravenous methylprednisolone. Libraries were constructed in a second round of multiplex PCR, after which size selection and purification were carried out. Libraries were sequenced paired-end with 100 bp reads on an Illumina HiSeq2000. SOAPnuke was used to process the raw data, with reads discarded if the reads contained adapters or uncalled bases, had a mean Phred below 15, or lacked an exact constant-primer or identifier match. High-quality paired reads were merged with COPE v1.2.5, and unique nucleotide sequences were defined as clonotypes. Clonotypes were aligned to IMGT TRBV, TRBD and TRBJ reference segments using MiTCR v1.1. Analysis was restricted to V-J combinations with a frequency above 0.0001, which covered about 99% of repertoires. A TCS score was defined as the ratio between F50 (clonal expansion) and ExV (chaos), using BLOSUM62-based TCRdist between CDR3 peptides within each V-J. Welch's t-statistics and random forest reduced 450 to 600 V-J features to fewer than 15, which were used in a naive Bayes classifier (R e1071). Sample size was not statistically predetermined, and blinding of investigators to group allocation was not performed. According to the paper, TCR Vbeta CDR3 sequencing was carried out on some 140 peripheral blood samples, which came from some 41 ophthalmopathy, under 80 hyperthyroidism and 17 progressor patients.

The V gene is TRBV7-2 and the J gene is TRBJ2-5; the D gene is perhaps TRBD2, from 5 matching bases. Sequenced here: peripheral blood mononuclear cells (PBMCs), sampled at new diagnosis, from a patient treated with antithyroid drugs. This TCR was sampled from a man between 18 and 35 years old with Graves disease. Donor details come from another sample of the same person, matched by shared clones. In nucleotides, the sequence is TGTGCCAGCAGCTTAGGGTGGGAGAAAGAGACCCAGTACTTC. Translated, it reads CASSLGWEKETQYF.